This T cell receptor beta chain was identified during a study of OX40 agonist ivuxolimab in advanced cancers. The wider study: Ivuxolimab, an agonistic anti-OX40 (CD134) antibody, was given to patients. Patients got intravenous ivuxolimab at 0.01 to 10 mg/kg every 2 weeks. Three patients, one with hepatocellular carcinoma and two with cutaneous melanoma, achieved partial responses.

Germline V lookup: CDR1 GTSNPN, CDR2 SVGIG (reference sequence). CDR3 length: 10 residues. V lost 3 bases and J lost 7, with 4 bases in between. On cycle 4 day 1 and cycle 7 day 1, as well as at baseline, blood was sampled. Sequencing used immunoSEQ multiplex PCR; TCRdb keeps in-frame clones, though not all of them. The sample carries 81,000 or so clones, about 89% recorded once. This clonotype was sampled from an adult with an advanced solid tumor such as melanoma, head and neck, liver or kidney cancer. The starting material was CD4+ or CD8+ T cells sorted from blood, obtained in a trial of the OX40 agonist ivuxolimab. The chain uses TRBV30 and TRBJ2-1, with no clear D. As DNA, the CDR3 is TGTGCCTGGAGCCGTAATGAGCAGTTCTTC. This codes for CAWSRNEQFF.